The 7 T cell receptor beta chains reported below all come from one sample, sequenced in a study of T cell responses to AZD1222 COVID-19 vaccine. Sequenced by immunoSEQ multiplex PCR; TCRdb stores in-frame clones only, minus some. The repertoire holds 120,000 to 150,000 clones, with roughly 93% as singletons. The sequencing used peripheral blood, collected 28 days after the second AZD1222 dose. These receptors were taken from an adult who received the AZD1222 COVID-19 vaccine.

The CDR3 nucleotides read TGTGCCAGCAGCTTGACGGGGGAGGGCAGCTATGGCTACACCTTC. It translates to CASSLTGEGSYGYTF. The rearrangement joins TRBV11-2 to TRBJ1-2, with TRBD1 as a possible D gene (5 bases). From germline, CDR1 is SGHAT and CDR2 FQNNGV. The V and J ends lost 3 bases and 4 bases respectively, with 15 bases between them. The CDR3 consists of 15 residues.

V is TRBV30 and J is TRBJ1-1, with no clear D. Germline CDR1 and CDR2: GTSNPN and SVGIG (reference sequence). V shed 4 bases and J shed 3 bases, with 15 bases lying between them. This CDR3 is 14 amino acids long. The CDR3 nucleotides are TGTGCCTGGACCCGCTTGGGGTATGACACTGAAGCTTTCTTT. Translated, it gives CAWTRLGYDTEAFF.

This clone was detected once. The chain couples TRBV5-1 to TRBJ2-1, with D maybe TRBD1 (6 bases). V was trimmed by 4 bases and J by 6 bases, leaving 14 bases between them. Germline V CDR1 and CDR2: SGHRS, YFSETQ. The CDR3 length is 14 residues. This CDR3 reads CASSRTASTNEQFF. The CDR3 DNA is TGCGCCAGCAGCCGGACAGCCAGTACCAATGAGCAGTTCTTC.

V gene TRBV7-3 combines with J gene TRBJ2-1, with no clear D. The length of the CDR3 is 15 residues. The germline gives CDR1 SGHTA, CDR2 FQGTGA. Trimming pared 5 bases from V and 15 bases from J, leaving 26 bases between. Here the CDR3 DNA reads TGTGCCAGCAGCACTTCCTCGGGTGTCCAACACGTTCCGTTCTTC. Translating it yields CASSTSSGVQHVPFF.

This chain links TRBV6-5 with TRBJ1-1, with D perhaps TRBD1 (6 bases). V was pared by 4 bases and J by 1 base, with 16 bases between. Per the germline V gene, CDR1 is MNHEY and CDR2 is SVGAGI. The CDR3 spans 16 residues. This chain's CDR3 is CASSSLSGVRNTEAFF. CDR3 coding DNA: TGTGCCAGCAGTTCCTTATCAGGGGTAAGGAACACTGAAGCTTTCTTT.

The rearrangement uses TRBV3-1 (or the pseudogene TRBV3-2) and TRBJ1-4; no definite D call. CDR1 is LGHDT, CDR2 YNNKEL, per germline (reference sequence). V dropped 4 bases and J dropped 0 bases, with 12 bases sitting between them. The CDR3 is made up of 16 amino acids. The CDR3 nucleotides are TGTGCCAGCAGCCCAGGACCGTCGGCAACTAATGAAAAACTGTTTTTT. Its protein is CASSPGPSATNEKLFF.

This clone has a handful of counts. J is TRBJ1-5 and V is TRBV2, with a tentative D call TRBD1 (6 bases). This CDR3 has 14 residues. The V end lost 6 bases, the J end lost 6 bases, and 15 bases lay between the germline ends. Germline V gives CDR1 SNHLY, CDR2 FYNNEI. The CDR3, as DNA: TGTGCCAGCAGCTTTACGACAGGTGGTCAGCCCCAGCATTTT. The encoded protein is CASSFTTGGQPQHF.